This is a list of T cell receptor beta chains from one sample in a study of somatic mutations in cytotoxic T cells in rheumatoid arthritis. The table came from immunoSEQ multiplex PCR; TCRdb's copy has only in-frame clones and leaves some out. The sample has 10,000 or so clones; roughly 71% are singletons. Sequences were obtained from CD8+ T cells sorted from blood. The receptors here all came from an adult with rheumatoid arthritis. The CDR3 runs from the conserved cysteine through the conserved F or W. A D gene is named only where the DNA matches it firmly. The size field is filled for only some rows; it gives once, few, many or a size class.

.	TRBV4-3	.	TRBJ1-5	CASSPTALSGQPQHF	TGCGCCAGCAGCCCTACCGCGCTATCCGGCCAGCCCCAGCATTTT
TRBD1	TRBV27	.	TRBJ2-7	CASSLFGAGGNEQYF	TGTGCCAGCAGTTTATTTGGGGCAGGGGGAAATGAGCAGTACTTC
.	TRBV11-2	once	TRBJ1-3	CASSSPLSGNTIYF	TGTGCCAGCAGCTCCCCGCTCTCTGGAAACACCATATATTTT
.	TRBV15	.	TRBJ1-6	CATSRDRDGNSPLHF	TGTGCCACCAGCAGAGATCGGGACGGAAATTCACCCCTCCACTTT
.	TRBV6-1	.	TRBJ2-1	CASIAGAGTHNEQFF	TGTGCCAGCATTGCAGGGGCAGGGACTCACAATGAGCAGTTCTTC
.	TRBV6-4	.	TRBJ1-1	CASSEDQGRTEAFF	TGTGCCAGCAGTGAGGACCAGGGTAGGACTGAAGCTTTCTTT
TRBD1	TRBV7-9	.	TRBJ1-1	CASSFGDRAEAFF	TGTGCCAGCAGCTTCGGCGACAGGGCTGAAGCTTTCTTT
TRBD2	TRBV7-9	.	TRBJ2-3	CASSSLKTSGGLSTDTQYF	TGTGCCAGCAGCTCGCTGAAGACTAGCGGGGGATTAAGCACAGATACGCAGTATTTT
.	TRBV7-6	.	TRBJ2-7	CASSLEGDSLYEQYF	TGTGCCAGCAGCTTAGAGGGAGACAGCCTCTACGAGCAGTACTTC
TRBD2	TRBV27	once	TRBJ2-7	CASSYGRGGLYEQYF	TGTGCCAGCAGTTACGGGAGGGGTGGACTCTACGAGCAGTACTTC
TRBD1	TRBV9	.	TRBJ2-7	CASSVGQGAYEQYF	TGTGCCAGCAGCGTAGGACAGGGGGCCTACGAGCAGTACTTC
TRBD1	TRBV7-9	.	TRBJ2-1	CASSLILGTGDYNEQFF	TGTGCCAGCAGCTTAATTCTTGGGACAGGTGACTACAATGAGCAGTTCTTC
TRBD1	TRBV2	medium-sized	TRBJ2-2	CASETGAGTGELFF	TGTGCCAGCGAGACAGGGGCTGGCACCGGGGAGCTGTTTTTT
.	TRBV27	.	TRBJ2-5	CASKLGETQYF	TGTGCCAGCAAGCTCGGAGAGACCCAGTACTTC
.	TRBV28	.	TRBJ2-1	CASSSLRGTGYNEQFF	TGTGCCAGCAGCTCTCTAAGGGGTACGGGATACAATGAGCAGTTCTTC
.	TRBV7-3	.	TRBJ1-3	CASSTTRNTIYF	TGTGCCAGCAGCACTACAAGAAACACCATATATTTT
.	TRBV4-1	.	TRBJ2-5	CASSQEPADSETQYF	TGCGCCAGCAGCCAAGAGCCTGCAGATTCGGAGACCCAGTACTTC
TRBD1	TRBV11-1	few	TRBJ2-3	CASSWTQGAGDTQYF	TGTGCCAGCAGCTGGACGCAGGGGGCGGGAGATACGCAGTATTTT
.	TRBV9	.	TRBJ2-3	CASSFDRIAIGTDTQYF	TGTGCCAGCTCTTTTGACCGAATAGCCATTGGCACAGATACGCAGTATTTT
TRBD1	TRBV28	once	TRBJ1-1	CASSFPRGRGTGNTEAFF	TGTGCCAGCAGTTTTCCCCGGGGCCGAGGGACAGGGAACACTGAAGCTTTCTTT
.	TRBV11-2	.	TRBJ1-1	CASSYDIPLNTEAFF	TGTGCCAGCAGCTACGATATACCCTTGAACACTGAAGCTTTCTTT
TRBD1	TRBV11-2	.	TRBJ2-1	CASSFDPGGLYNEQFF	TGTGCCAGCAGCTTCGATCCAGGGGGCCTATACAATGAGCAGTTCTTC
.	TRBV7-9	few	TRBJ1-1	CASSPSLDTGRSEEAFF	TGTGCCAGCAGCCCAAGCTTAGATACAGGACGTTCCGAGGAAGCTTTCTTT
TRBD2	TRBV7-3	.	TRBJ2-1	CASSSAGGPLNEQFF	TGTGCCAGCAGCTCAGCGGGGGGCCCGCTCAATGAGCAGTTCTTC
.	TRBV29-1	.	TRBJ1-2	CSVHVQVGNGYTF	TGCAGCGTTCACGTCCAGGTCGGGAATGGCTACACCTTC
.	TRBV19	few	TRBJ1-1	CASSMGIAEAFF	TGTGCCAGTAGTATGGGGATTGCTGAAGCTTTCTTT
.	TRBV28	.	TRBJ2-3	CASSFQGRMTDTQYF	TGTGCCAGCAGTTTCCAGGGGCGCATGACAGATACGCAGTATTTT
.	TRBV6-6	.	TRBJ1-5	CASRYEVSNQPQHF	TGTGCCAGCAGGTACGAGGTCAGCAATCAGCCCCAGCATTTT
.	TRBV5-1	.	TRBJ1-1	CASSTGWNTEAFF	TGCGCCAGCAGCACAGGGTGGAACACTGAAGCTTTCTTT
TRBD1	TRBV28	.	TRBJ2-7	CASSTLMDRDGSYEQYF	TGTGCCAGCAGTACCCTCATGGACAGGGATGGTTCCTACGAGCAGTACTTC
.	TRBV6-5	.	TRBJ1-5	CASSPSMWQPQHF	TGTGCCAGCAGTCCCTCGATGTGGCAGCCCCAGCATTTT
TRBD1	TRBV9	.	TRBJ2-7	CASSGGTGGYEQYF	TGTGCCAGCAGCGGAGGGACAGGGGGCTATGAGCAGTACTTC
.	TRBV6-1	.	TRBJ1-4	CASSEGVREKLFF	TGTGCCAGCAGTGAAGGGGTCAGGGAAAAACTGTTTTTT
.	TRBV10-2	.	TRBJ2-7	CASSESGGGPYEQYF	TGCGCCAGCAGTGAGTCCGGCGGGGGCCCCTACGAGCAGTACTTC
TRBD1	TRBV5-4	.	TRBJ2-7	CASSLLGQGLPYEQYF	TGTGCCAGCAGCTTACTCGGACAGGGGTTACCCTACGAGCAGTACTTC
.	TRBV6-5	.	TRBJ1-5	CASRRQENQPQHF	TGTGCCAGCAGAAGACAGGAAAATCAGCCCCAGCATTTT
.	TRBV7-9	.	TRBJ2-3	CASSLEPTFTDTQYF	TGTGCCAGCAGCTTGGAGCCGACTTTCACAGATACGCAGTATTTT
TRBD1	TRBV9	.	TRBJ1-3	CASSPPAGGQGQSSGNTIYF	TGTGCCAGCAGCCCCCCTGCGGGGGGACAGGGACAAAGCTCTGGAAACACCATATATTTT
.	TRBV7-6	.	TRBJ1-3	CASSFLTNQMRGTGNTIYF	TGTGCCAGCAGCTTCCTTACTAATCAAATGAGGGGCACTGGAAACACCATATATTTT
.	TRBV2	once	TRBJ2-1	CASSGGPGRDVTYNEQFF	TGTGCCAGCAGTGGGGGACCCGGTAGGGACGTAACCTACAATGAGCAGTTCTTC
.	TRBV11-3	.	TRBJ2-7	CASSLSSSYEQYF	TGTGCCAGCAGCTTGTCCAGCTCCTACGAGCAGTACTTC
TRBD2	TRBV9	.	TRBJ2-1	CASSGAQRGGPDEQFF	TGTGCCAGCAGCGGGGCCCAGCGGGGGGGCCCCGATGAGCAGTTCTTC
.	TRBV4-1	.	TRBJ2-7	CASSQGRTLPEQYF	TGCGCCAGCAGCCAAGGACGGACATTGCCCGAGCAGTACTTC
TRBD1	TRBV7-8	few	TRBJ2-7	CASTDRDRPYEQYF	TGTGCCAGCACCGACCGGGACAGGCCCTACGAGCAGTACTTC
.	TRBV27	few	TRBJ2-7	CASSSGTYYEQYF	TGTGCCAGCAGTTCCGGGACATACTACGAGCAGTACTTC
.	TRBV11-2	.	TRBJ2-7	CASSLGAGRGYEQYF	TGTGCCAGCAGCTTAGGTGCAGGGCGAGGCTACGAGCAGTACTTC
TRBD1	TRBV19	.	TRBJ1-2	CARTTGDSDYGYTF	TGTGCCAGAACGACAGGGGACTCGGACTATGGCTACACCTTC
.	TRBV7-8	.	TRBJ1-5	CASSLGAASNQPQHF	TGTGCCAGCAGCTTAGGGGCTGCTAGCAATCAGCCCCAGCATTTT